A single sample is the source of the 25 T cell receptor beta chains below, sequenced in a study of long-term antiretroviral therapy in people with HIV (dated by TCRdb to about 2022). The immunoSEQ hsTCRB v3.0 assay was used at survey level resolution to sequence the TRB variable region. TCRdb obtained this table from immuneACCESS and retained in-frame rearrangements with V and J assigned. These tables miss some clones; where compared with another copy, unresolved V genes account for less than half of the shortfall, and the remainder is unexplained. Across this sample there are around 26,000 clones, with roughly 79% seen only once. The ten biggest clones cover 11% of the sample. The sample consisted of unsorted PBMCs, taken 1.1 years before starting antiretroviral therapy. The receptor set was obtained from a woman in her forties with HIV.

The gene calls are TRBV5-1 and TRBJ2-7; 8 bases align to TRBD1. J was trimmed by 3 bases and V by 0 bases; bases with no gene match: 2. The CDR3 has 14 amino acids. The germline V gene has CDR1 SGHRS and CDR2 YFSETQ. For the CDR3, the DNA is TGCGCCAGCAGCTTGGGACAGGGGTACTACGAGCAGTACTTC. Residues: CASSLGQGYYEQYF.

This chain links TRBV9 with TRBJ1-2, with D unclear. Between the trimmed V and J ends, which lost 4 bases and 7 bases, there was a span of 11 bases. The CDR3 loop spans 12 amino acids. Germline-derived CDR1 and CDR2 are SGDLS and YYNGEE. In DNA, the CDR3 is TGTGCCAGCAGCATCGGGCGGACTGGCTACACCTTC. Amino acid sequence: CASSIGRTGYTF.

The rearrangement links TRBV6-1 to TRBJ1-2, with TRBD1 identical over 7 bases. Per germline, CDR1 MNHNS and CDR2 SASEGT. Trimming cost V 4 bases and J 1 base; bases outside gene matches: 6. The CDR3 has 15 amino acids. CDR3 loop: CASSGFDRVNYGYTF. In DNA form, the CDR3 reads TGTGCCAGCAGTGGATTCGACAGGGTTAACTATGGCTACACCTTC.

The chain links TRBV18 to TRBJ1-1; 8 bases are shared with TRBD1. The CDR3 is made up of 13 amino acids. In germline, CDR1 is KGHSH, CDR2 LQKENI. V shed 6 bases, J shed 4 bases, and the junction held 4 bases outside the gene matches. CDR3 bases: TGTGCCAGCTCGCCCACAGGGGGCACTGAAGCTTTCTTT. Amino acid sequence: CASSPTGGTEAFF.

CDR3 region: CASSLGGAPYNEQFF. The CDR3 DNA reads TGTGCCAGCAGCTTGGGAGGGGCCCCCTACAATGAGCAGTTCTTC. This chain connects TRBV5-6 to TRBJ2-1; D may match TRBD1 or TRBD2 (5 bases each). CDR1 is SGHDT, CDR2 YYEEEE, per germline. The CDR3 consists of 15 residues. V dropped 0 bases and J dropped 2 bases, with 9 bases sitting between them. Full variable domain (remainder filled in from reference TRBV5-6 and TRBJ2-1): DAGVTQSPTHLIKTRGQQVTLRCSPKSGHDTVSWYQQALGQGPQFIFQYYEEEERQRGNFPDRFSGHQFPNYSSELNVNALLLGDSALYLCASSLGGAPYNEQFFGPGTRLTVL.

V is TRBV13 and J is TRBJ2-5; D possibly corresponds to TRBD2 (6 bases). The germline V gene has CDR1 PRHDT and CDR2 FYEKMQ (reference sequence). The CDR3 has 14 residues. Between the trimmed V and J ends, which lost 2 bases and 4 bases, there was a span of 11 bases. CDR3 amino acids: CASSLNGGRETQYF. Here the CDR3 DNA reads TGTGCCAGCAGCTTAAACGGGGGTCGAGAGACCCAGTACTTC.

The chain recombines TRBV10-3 with TRBJ2-7; TRBD2 is a possible D gene (6 bases). V was trimmed by 10 bases and J by 2 bases, leaving 12 bases between them. Per germline, CDR1 ENHRY and CDR2 SYGVKD. The CDR3 contains 12 residues. CDR3 sequence (DNA): TGTGCCACCGCCGCGGGAACCTACGAGCAGTACTTC. Translation gives CATAAGTYEQYF.

The J gene is TRBJ2-7, the V gene TRBV5-1, with no clear D. The CDR3 length is 11 residues. Germline CDR1 SGHRS, CDR2 YFSETQ. The ends were cut back, 5 bases at V and 4 bases at J, with 7 bases in the middle. CDR3 nucleotides: TGCGCCAGCAGAGACATTTACGAGCAGTACTTC. It encodes CASRDIYEQYF.

The CDR3: CASSSRHLTDYYGYTF. The CDR3 region has the DNA TGTGCCAGCAGCTCCCGACACCTGACAGATTACTATGGCTACACCTTC. The chain is built from TRBV9 and TRBJ1-2; TRBD1 might be the D (5 bases). Trimming cost V 4 bases and J 3 bases, with 19 bases left between them. CDR1 is SGDLS, CDR2 YYNGEE, per germline. This CDR3 spans 16 amino acids.

This chain connects TRBV29-1 to TRBJ1-2; 8 bases are a match to TRBD1. This CDR3 spans 13 amino acids. The J segment lost 5 bases and the V segment lost 4 bases, leaving 6 bases of the junction unmatched. Germline V gene data show CDR1 as SQVTM and CDR2 as ANQGSEA. CDR3 nucleotide sequence: TGCAGCGTTGGTGACAGGGGTCGATATGGCTACACCTTC. Translated: CSVGDRGRYGYTF.

The J gene is TRBJ2-2, the V gene TRBV10-2, with D possibly matching TRBD2 (5 bases). The CDR3 totals 14 residues. V was trimmed by 4 bases and J by 1 base, leaving 7 bases between them. Germline assignment: CDR1 WSHSY and CDR2 SAAADI. CDR3 amino acids: CASSGELNTGELFF. DNA of the CDR3: TGCGCCAGCAGTGGGGAGTTGAACACCGGGGAGCTGTTTTTT.

The J gene is TRBJ2-2, the V gene TRBV11-2, with D maybe TRBD1 (6 bases). The germline gives CDR1 SGHAT, CDR2 FQNNGV. V lost 5 bases and J lost 6, with 13 bases in between. The CDR3 contains 14 residues. CDR3 in amino acids: CASSLGTSAGELFF. The CDR3 DNA is TGTGCCAGCAGCCTCGGGACATCAGCCGGGGAGCTGTTTTTT.

This chain links TRBV5-4 with TRBJ2-3; 8 nucleotides match TRBD1. The CDR3 spans 15 residues. Trimming removed 5 bases from V and 4 bases from J; junction bases left unmatched: 9. Germline V gene sequence: CDR1 SGHNT, CDR2 YYREEE (reference sequence). The CDR3 nucleotides are TGTGCCAGCAGAATCAGACAGGGGTCCCCAGATACGCAGTATTTT. Translating gives CASRIRQGSPDTQYF.

The genes are TRBV6-6 and TRBJ2-7; 9 bases match TRBD2. There are 15 residues in the CDR3. Germline lookup yields CDR1 MNHNY and CDR2 SVGAGI (reference sequence). With V trimmed by 4 bases and J by 2 bases, 6 bases remained unmatched. CDR3 amino acids: CASSSTIAGAYEQYF. CDR3 DNA: TGTGCCAGCAGTTCCACTATAGCGGGGGCCTACGAGCAGTACTTC.

The CDR3 nucleotides are TGTGCCAGCAGTAGGGGACAGGCCCTCTCTGGAAACACCATATATTTT. It translates to CASSRGQALSGNTIYF. The V and J genes are TRBV25-1 and TRBJ1-3, with TRBD1 matching 8 bases. Germline trimming cut 5 bases from V and 0 bases from J; bases unmatched to any gene: 6. The CDR3 has 16 residues. Germline V gives CDR1 MGHDK, CDR2 SYGVNS.

The genes are TRBV19 and TRBJ2-1, with TRBD2 identical over 11 bases. Germline CDR1 LNHDA, CDR2 SQIVND (reference sequence). The CDR3 has 19 residues. V was pared by 1 base and J by 0 bases, with 8 bases of the junction left unmatched. CDR3 nucleotide sequence: TGTGCCAGTAGTATAGGCGGATTAGCGGGAGGGAGCTCCTACAATGAGCAGTTCTTC. Translation: CASSIGGLAGGSSYNEQFF.

The chain has TRBV4-1 and TRBJ1-5; weak D call: TRBD1 (5 bases). Trimming took off 1 base at V and 9 bases at J, with 10 bases between the two ends. There are 13 residues in the CDR3. CDR1 MGHRA and CDR2 YSYEKL come from the germline V gene. The CDR3: CASSQAAGSPQHF. CDR3 DNA: TGCGCCAGCAGCCAAGCGGCAGGGTCGCCCCAGCATTTT.

The V gene is TRBV11-3, the J gene TRBJ2-5, with D possibly TRBD2 on 5 matching bases. The CDR3 extends over 16 amino acids. With 5 bases removed from V and 4 bases from J, the gap between germline ends came to 20 bases. CDR1 is SGHNT, CDR2 YENEEA, per germline. The CDR3 reads CASSRGLLEGAETQYF. The CDR3 nucleotides read TGTGCCAGCAGCCGTGGACTCCTTGAGGGAGCAGAGACCCAGTACTTC.

This clone was picked up a small number of times. The J gene is TRBJ2-1, the V gene TRBV7-6, with unresolved D. Between the trimmed V and J ends, which lost 5 bases and 7 bases, there was a span of 9 bases. This CDR3 is 12 amino acids long. Germline lookup yields CDR1 SGHVS and CDR2 FNYEAQ. The CDR3 coding sequence is TGTGCCAGCAGCCCCGGCGGAAATGAGCAGTTCTTC. Protein sequence: CASSPGGNEQFF.

This clone was seen only a few times. DNA for the CDR3: TGCGCCAGCAGCAAGAGAGGGTCAGGGAAAACCTACGAGCAGTACTTC. Its translation: CASSKRGSGKTYEQYF. The chain couples TRBV4-3 to TRBJ2-7, with D perhaps TRBD1 or TRBD2 (5 bases each). Germline CDR1 reads LGHNA; CDR2 reads YSLEER. The CDR3 length is 16 residues. V was clipped by 5 bases and J by 2 bases, with 19 bases between them.

There are a few counts of this clone. The chain is built from TRBV19 and TRBJ1-2; possible D gene TRBD1, 6 bases. This CDR3 has 14 amino acids. V lost 3 bases and J lost 3, with 11 bases in between. Germline assignment: CDR1 LNHDA and CDR2 SQIVND (reference sequence). CDR3 region: CASSIGGQYYGYTF. The DNA for the CDR3 is TGTGCCAGTAGTATCGGGGGCCAATACTATGGCTACACCTTC.

The chain joins TRBV7-9 to TRBJ2-3; 7 bases are a match to TRBD1. This CDR3 region has 15 residues. After removal of 5 bases from V and 2 bases from J, the junction contained 7 bases not matched to a gene. Germline V gene lookup returns CDR1 SEHNR and CDR2 FQNEAQ (reference sequence). The chain's CDR3 is CASSLFRGTTDTQYF. DNA for the CDR3: TGTGCCAGCAGCCTTTTCAGGGGGACCACAGATACGCAGTATTTT. Complete variable domain (other parts from reference TRBV7-9 and TRBJ2-3): DTGVSQNPRHKITKRGQNVTFRCDPISEHNRLYWYRQTLGQGPEFLTYFQNEAQLEKSRLLSDRFSAERPKGSFSTLEIQRTEQGDSAMYLCASSLFRGTTDTQYFGPGTRLTVL.

The chain is built from TRBV7-2 and TRBJ2-1, with D uncertain. The V end lost 1 base, the J end lost 9 bases, and 13 bases lay between the germline ends. Germline V gene data show CDR1 as SGHTA and CDR2 as FQGNSA. The CDR3 is 14 amino acids. CDR3 sequence (DNA): TGTGCCAGCAGCTTAGATTCAGGCTCCGGTGAGCAGTTCTTC. It codes for CASSLDSGSGEQFF.

This clone appeared a single time. The chain links TRBV7-9 to TRBJ2-6, with D uncertain. The CDR3 loop spans 17 amino acids. CDR1 is SEHNR and CDR2 is FQNEAQ in the germline V gene (reference sequence). V was trimmed by 4 bases and J by 0 bases, leaving 13 bases between them. CDR3 sequence: CASSSTYSNSGANVLTF. In nucleotides, the CDR3 is TGTGCCAGCAGCTCGACGTACTCGAACTCTGGGGCCAACGTCCTGACTTTC.

The gene calls are TRBV28 and TRBJ1-5; 7 bases are shared with TRBD1. The V segment lost 6 bases and the J segment 4 bases; nucleotides outside the gene matches: 6. From germline, CDR1 is MDHEN and CDR2 SYDVKM. This CDR3 has 14 amino acids. CDR3 region: CASSGPQGNQPQHF. CDR3 in DNA: TGTGCCAGCAGCGGACCACAGGGGAATCAGCCCCAGCATTTT.